What follows are 28 T cell receptor beta chains derived from one specimen sequenced in a study of blood T cell repertoires in COVID-19. Assay used: immunoSEQ multiplex PCR; TCRdb lists only in-frame clones, some missing. The data contain around 200,000 clones, about 76% of them seen just once; the ten biggest clones take up over 5%. Source material: peripheral blood. These receptors all come from a middle-aged woman with COVID-19, enrolled during active disease.

The chain joins TRBV10-2 to TRBJ1-1; D is ambiguous. Trimming took off 10 bases at V and 1 base at J, with 13 bases between the two ends. Germline V gives CDR1 WSHSY, CDR2 SAAADI. The CDR3 has 13 residues. In DNA, the CDR3 is TGCGCCACCCTTGGACTGTCGAACACTGAAGCTTTCTTT. This encodes CATLGLSNTEAFF.

This chain uses TRBV7-3 with TRBJ2-1, with 15 bases identical to TRBD2. Per the germline V gene, CDR1 is SGHTA and CDR2 is FQGTGA. V dropped 5 bases and J dropped 7; count of bases not matched to a gene: 6. The CDR3 covers 16 residues. CDR3 DNA: TGTGCCAGCAGCCGGACTAGCGGGGGGGCCGGGAATGAGCAGTTCTTC. It yields the protein CASSRTSGGAGNEQFF.

The V and J genes are TRBV27 and TRBJ1-6; D unresolved. Germline CDR1 is MNHEY and CDR2 is SMNVEV (reference sequence). There are 15 residues in the CDR3. Trimming shortened V by 6 bases and J by 6 bases, and 15 bases separated the two germline ends. The CDR3 here is CASRLSATSNSPLHF. The CDR3 coding sequence is TGTGCCAGCAGGCTCAGTGCAACGTCTAATTCACCCCTCCACTTT.

The chain is built from TRBV7-8 and TRBJ2-7; TRBD2 agrees at 13 bases. CDR1 SGHVS and CDR2 FQNEAQ come from the germline V gene. V was clipped by 5 bases and J by 5 bases; unmatched bases: 6. The CDR3 extends over 15 amino acids. As DNA, the CDR3 is TGTGCCAGCAGCCCCGGACTAGCGGGAGTCCACGAGCAGTACTTC. Its translation: CASSPGLAGVHEQYF.

This clone was observed once. This sequence joins TRBV5-4 and TRBJ2-2, with a weak D call TRBD1 (6 bases). V was trimmed by 2 bases and J by 1 base, leaving 6 bases between them. Germline values: CDR1 SGHNT, CDR2 YYREEE (reference sequence). This CDR3 has 14 residues. This CDR3 reads CASSLQGNTGELFF. The CDR3 DNA is TGTGCCAGCAGCTTACAGGGGAACACCGGGGAGCTGTTTTTT.

The rearrangement joins TRBV28 to TRBJ1-1; no clear D. CDR3 length: 14 residues. V was trimmed by 1 base and J by 5 bases, leaving 11 bases between them. The V gene's germline CDR1 is MDHEN and CDR2 SYDVKM. CDR3 nucleotides: TGTGCCAGCAGTTTATTGCGGGGAAGGACTGAAGCTTTCTTT. Protein: CASSLLRGRTEAFF.

The chain employs TRBV19 and TRBJ2-2; TRBD1 matches at 7 bases. CDR1 and CDR2 from the germline V gene are LNHDA and SQIVND (reference sequence). CDR3 length: 16 amino acids. Trimming at V came to 6 bases and at J to 4 bases, leaving 11 bases not matched to a gene. CDR3 DNA sequence: TGTGCCAGTAGCTATATCAGACAGGGTCCCACCGGGGAGCTGTTTTTT. Its translation: CASSYIRQGPTGELFF. The whole variable domain, remainder taken from reference TRBV19 and TRBJ2-2, is DGGITQSPKYLFRKEGQNVTLSCEQNLNHDAMYWYRQDPGQGLRLIYYSQIVNDFQKGDIAEGYSVSREKKESFPLTVTSAQKNPTAFYLCASSYIRQGPTGELFFGEGSRLTVL.

The chain is built from TRBV9 and TRBJ2-1; TRBD1 matches 9 bases. After removal of 3 bases from V and 6 bases from J, the junction contained 7 bases not matched to a gene. CDR1 and CDR2 from the germline V gene are SGDLS and YYNGEE. The CDR3 length is 15 residues. The CDR3 DNA reads as TGTGCCAGCAGCGCCCGGGACAGGGAGATCAATGAGCAGTTCTTC. Its translation is CASSARDREINEQFF.

The chain carries TRBV28 and TRBJ1-2; 10 positions match TRBD1. The CDR3 length is 14 residues. Trimming took 4 bases from V and 7 from J; bases not matched to a gene: 6. Germline V gene lookup returns CDR1 MDHEN and CDR2 SYDVKM. The chain's CDR3 is CASSWRQGAVGYTF. CDR3 DNA: TGTGCCAGCAGTTGGCGACAGGGGGCAGTTGGCTACACCTTC.

The genes are TRBV11-1 and TRBJ2-1; perhaps TRBD1 as D (6 bases). Germline V gene lookup returns CDR1 SGHAT and CDR2 FQDESV (reference sequence). The ends were cut back, 3 bases at V and 5 bases at J, with 8 bases in the middle. The CDR3 is 13 amino acids. CDR3 coding DNA: TGTGCCAGCAGCTTGGACAGAAACAATGAGCAGTTCTTC. It yields the protein CASSLDRNNEQFF.

The chain uses TRBV24-1 and TRBJ2-2; D might be TRBD1 (5 bases). Trimming removed 4 bases at V and 1 base at J, with 9 bases between. The CDR3 runs 15 residues. Germline CDR1 and CDR2: KGHDR and SFDVKD. This CDR3 reads CATSDSDRNTGELFF. The DNA of the CDR3 is TGTGCCACCAGTGACTCCGACAGGAACACCGGGGAGCTGTTTTTT.

The CDR3 nucleotides are TGTGCCAGTAGTATAGGCCCAGGGGCCAATTACGAGCAGTACTTC. Its protein product is CASSIGPGANYEQYF. This rearrangement joins TRBV19 to TRBJ2-7, with D possibly matching TRBD1 (6 bases). Trimming removed 1 base at V and 4 bases at J, with 14 bases between. The CDR3 is 15 amino acids. CDR1 is LNHDA, CDR2 SQIVND, per germline (reference sequence).

The chain carries TRBV7-2 and TRBJ2-7; D perhaps matches TRBD1 (6 bases). The CDR3 spans 13 residues. Trimming took off 5 bases at V and 3 bases at J, with 11 bases between the two ends. The germline CDR1 and CDR2 sequences are SGHTA and FQGNSA. CDR3 loop: CASSRPDSYEQYF. CDR3 coding DNA: TGTGCCAGCAGCAGACCGGACAGCTACGAGCAGTACTTC.

This chain joins TRBV29-1 and TRBJ2-7; 8 bases are a match to TRBD2. Germline values: CDR1 SQVTM, CDR2 ANQGSEA. The V segment lost 7 bases and the J segment 4 bases; nucleotides outside the gene matches: 9. There are 13 residues in the CDR3. The CDR3 loop reads CSASGGQRYEQYF. Here the CDR3 DNA reads TGCAGCGCCTCGGGGGGGCAACGGTACGAGCAGTACTTC.

The chain employs TRBV30 and TRBJ1-1; TRBD1 aligns across 8 bases. Germline loops: CDR1 GTSNPN, CDR2 SVGIG (reference sequence). This CDR3 region has 15 residues. The J segment lost 7 bases and the V segment lost 4 bases, leaving 14 bases of the junction unmatched. The chain's CDR3 is CAWNPGTGGRGEAFF. In DNA, the CDR3 is TGTGCCTGGAACCCCGGGACAGGCGGACGGGGTGAAGCTTTCTTT.

CDR3 protein: CSVEVGQGGYGYTF. CDR3 DNA: TGCAGCGTTGAAGTGGGGCAGGGAGGGTATGGCTACACCTTC. J is TRBJ1-2 and V is TRBV29-1; D is possibly TRBD1 (5 bases). The germline CDR1 and CDR2 sequences are SQVTM and ANQGSEA. Trimming left V 1 base short and J 5 bases short, with 14 bases between. The CDR3 spans 14 residues.

This rearrangement joins TRBV10-3 to TRBJ1-5, with D possibly matching TRBD1 (5 bases). Germline V lookup: CDR1 ENHRY, CDR2 SYGVKD. V dropped 10 bases and J dropped 0 bases, with 13 bases sitting between them. The CDR3 covers 14 residues. The CDR3 spells CATSGGYSNQPQHF. In DNA, the CDR3 is TGTGCCACCTCGGGGGGTTATAGCAATCAGCCCCAGCATTTT.

The rearrangement links TRBV10-2 to TRBJ2-5; tentative D call: TRBD2 (6 bases). Trimming took 2 bases from V and 2 from J, leaving 12 bases between them. Per the germline V gene, CDR1 is WSHSY and CDR2 is SAAADI. CDR3 size: 15 residues. As DNA, the CDR3 is TGCGCCAGCAGTGAGGCGGGATTGCCACAAGAGACCCAGTACTTC. Translated: CASSEAGLPQETQYF.

This clone has only one observation. CDR3 in DNA: TGTGCCAGCACCCTGGGACTAGCCGGGGAGCTGTTTTTT. It codes for CASTLGLAGELFF. The rearrangement uses TRBV2 and TRBJ2-2, with 8 bases aligning to TRBD2. The length of the CDR3 is 13 residues. V was clipped by 7 bases and J by 6 bases; unmatched bases: 4. Germline lookup yields CDR1 SNHLY and CDR2 FYNNEI.

The gene calls are TRBV11-2 and TRBJ1-4, with a weak D call TRBD1 (5 bases). This CDR3 spans 14 amino acids. Trimming shortened V by 5 bases and J by 6 bases, and 13 bases separated the two germline ends. CDR1 is SGHAT, CDR2 FQNNGV, per germline. CDR3 nucleotides: TGTGCCAGCAGCCCGGCGGGGCCAGATGAAAAACTGTTTTTT. Its protein product is CASSPAGPDEKLFF. The full variable domain, with the rest looked up from reference TRBV11-2 and TRBJ1-4, is EAGVAQSPRYKIIEKRQSVAFWCNPISGHATLYWYQQILGQGPKLLIQFQNNGVVDDSQLPKDRFSAERLKGVDSTLKIQPAKLEDSAVYLCASSPAGPDEKLFFGSGTQLSVL.

This clone was observed many times. The CDR3 DNA reads as TGTGCCACCAGCAGGGGAGGGACAGGTCCTAATCAGCCCCAGCATTTT. Protein product: CATSRGGTGPNQPQHF. The gene calls are TRBV15 and TRBJ1-5; TRBD1 aligns across 8 bases. The germline V gene encodes CDR1 LNHNV and CDR2 YYDKDF (reference sequence). V gave up 3 bases and J gave up 4 bases; unmatched junction bases: 8. CDR3 size: 16 residues.

The chain joins TRBV2 to TRBJ2-5; D possibly corresponds to TRBD2 (6 bases). Trimming removed 1 base from V and 5 bases from J, with 17 bases in between. Germline V gene data show CDR1 as SNHLY and CDR2 as FYNNEI. The CDR3 length is 16 residues. The CDR3 region has the DNA TGTGCCAGCAGTGAAGACGGAGGGCGGGCGACGGAGACCCAGTACTTC. This sequence encodes CASSEDGGRATETQYF.

This rearrangement joins TRBV2 to TRBJ2-2; D unresolved. This CDR3 region has 15 residues. Trimming pared 1 base from V and 4 bases from J, leaving 10 bases between. The V gene's germline CDR1 is SNHLY and CDR2 FYNNEI. In DNA form, the CDR3 reads TGTGCCAGCAGTGAAGAGTTGCGAGGCACCGGGGAGCTGTTTTTT. Its protein is CASSEELRGTGELFF. Full variable domain (missing parts from reference TRBV2 and TRBJ2-2): EPEVTQTPSHQVTQMGQEVILRCVPISNHLYFYWYRQILGQKVEFLVSFYNNEISEKSEIFDDQFSVERPDGSNFTLKIRSTKLEDSAMYFCASSEELRGTGELFFGEGSRLTVL.

Concerning this clone itself: This may be a read error, as it is one base from a much larger clone. The same CDR3 also results from other DNA sequences found in this sample. The chain recombines TRBV7-3 with TRBJ1-1, with 7 nucleotides matching TRBD1. In germline, CDR1 is SGHTA, CDR2 FQGTGA. CDR3 length: 13 amino acids. Trimming at V came to 5 bases and at J to 3 bases, leaving 3 bases not matched to a gene. The chain's CDR3 is CASSIQGDTEAFF. In DNA form, the CDR3 reads TGTGCCAGCAGCATCCAGGGGGACACTGAAGCTTTCTTT.

The chain carries TRBV7-2 and TRBJ1-1; no clear D gene. This CDR3 has 14 residues. Germline lookup yields CDR1 SGHTA and CDR2 FQGNSA. Deletions cut 5 bases from V and 5 bases from J, with 15 bases between. CDR3 in DNA: TGTGCCAGCAGCGGAGGGTTGGTGGAGACTGAAGCTTTCTTT. Its protein is CASSGGLVETEAFF.

This rearrangement joins TRBV5-3 to TRBJ1-2, with 7 bases that match TRBD1. TRBV5-3 is flagged as an ORF with uncertain function. This CDR3 is 16 amino acids long. V lost 3 bases, J lost 4 bases, and 12 bases stayed unmatched. The CDR3 region has the DNA TGTGCCAGAAGCTCGACCCGGGACAGCCCTTTCTATGGCTACACCTTC. This encodes CARSSTRDSPFYGYTF.

This chain links TRBV10-3 with TRBJ1-2, with TRBD1 matching over 7 bases. The CDR3 contains 12 residues. Germline values: CDR1 ENHRY, CDR2 SYGVKD. The ends lost 11 bases at V and 5 bases at J; junction bases unmatched: 8. CDR3 in amino acids: CAVRGTDYGYTF. DNA of the CDR3: TGTGCCGTCCGGGGGACAGATTATGGCTACACCTTC.

The chain employs TRBV19 and TRBJ1-1; 9 positions agree with TRBD1. After removal of 5 bases from V and 1 base from J, the junction contained 5 bases not matched to a gene. This CDR3 region has 15 residues. Germline V gives CDR1 LNHDA, CDR2 SQIVND (reference sequence). The CDR3 loop is CASSFLQGANTEAFF. In DNA, the CDR3 is TGTGCCAGTAGTTTTTTACAGGGGGCGAACACTGAAGCTTTCTTT.